The rows below give T cell receptor beta chains drawn from one sample of a study of blood T cell repertoires in COVID-19. Some clones are missing from TCRdb's copy, which holds only in-frame ones; the method was immunoSEQ multiplex PCR. In the table there are about 49,000 clones, under 85% of which are singletons. The sample taken for sequencing was peripheral blood. The receptors stem from a human donor in a cohort sampled during active COVID-19. Each CDR3 is given with its conserved first and last residue. The D gene is left open where the match is weak. Clone size is shown for a subset of rows, as once, few, many or a class of expanded clone.

.	TRBV7-6	TRBJ1-1	.	TGTGCCAGCAGCTTACAACAGAACACTGAAGCTTTCTTT	CASSLQQNTEAFF
.	TRBV19	TRBJ2-2	.	TGTGCCAGTAGTAGACCCCGAGCCGGGGGTTGGACCGGGGAGCTGTTTTTT	CASSRPRAGGWTGELFF
.	TRBV5-6	TRBJ2-7	.	TGTGCCAGCAGCTTACAGTACGAGCAGTACTTC	CASSLQYEQYF
.	TRBV12-3/TRBV12-4	TRBJ1-1	.	TGTGCCAGCACCCTGACATTGAACACTGAAGCTTTCTTT	CASTLTLNTEAFF
.	TRBV19	TRBJ1-1	.	TGTGCCAGTAGGGGACAATTGAACACTGAAGCTTTCTTT	CASRGQLNTEAFF
.	TRBV6-6	TRBJ1-2	.	TGTGCCAGCAGTTACCCTAGGACAGTACTAATGGCGATCAGCTTC	CASSYPRTVLMAISF
few	TRBV2	TRBJ2-7	TRBD2	TGTGCCAGCAGTGGGGCGGGAGGGCCCTACGAGCAGTACTTC	CASSGAGGPYEQYF
.	TRBV9	TRBJ2-2	TRBD1	TGTGCCAGCAGCTTGACAGGGTCCCCCGGGGAGCTGTTTTTT	CASSLTGSPGELFF
.	TRBV28	TRBJ2-7	.	TGTGCCAGCAATGTGAGGGTCTCCTACGAGCAGTACTTC	CASNVRVSYEQYF
.	TRBV7-2	TRBJ2-7	.	TGTGCCAGCAGCTGGCGGGGCTCCTACGAGCAGTACTTC	CASSWRGSYEQYF
.	TRBV5-1	TRBJ1-2	TRBD1	TGCGCCAGCAGCCAAGAAATTACAGGGGTAAATGGCTACACCTTC	CASSQEITGVNGYTF
.	TRBV5-1	TRBJ2-1	TRBD1	TGCGCCAGCAGCTTGGGGGACAGCCCCTACAATGAGCAGTTCTTC	CASSLGDSPYNEQFF
.	TRBV14	TRBJ2-3	.	TGTGCCAGCAGCCAGAAAGAGGGTCTGGGCACAGATACGCAGTATTTT	CASSQKEGLGTDTQYF
.	TRBV7-9	TRBJ1-2	.	TGTGCCAGCAGCCGGGACTTTATTACGGCCAATGGCTACACCTTC	CASSRDFITANGYTF
few	TRBV28	TRBJ2-7	TRBD2	TGTGCCAGCACCTCGACTAGCGGAGCTTACGAGCAGTACTTC	CASTSTSGAYEQYF
.	TRBV5-1	TRBJ1-2	.	TGCGCCAGCAGCTTGGCCATTTACGGAGTACCCACCTTC	CASSLAIYGVPTF
.	TRBV5-4	TRBJ2-3	TRBD1	TGTGCCAGCAGCTCAGGACAGGGCACAGATACGCAGTATTTT	CASSSGQGTDTQYF
few	TRBV5-6	TRBJ1-5	TRBD1	TGTGCCAGCAGCCGGGCTGGGACAGGGGATCAGCCCCAGCATTTT	CASSRAGTGDQPQHF
.	TRBV6-2/TRBV6-3	TRBJ1-1	.	TGTGCCAGCAGTTTCAGGGCGTACACTGAAGCTTTCTTT	CASSFRAYTEAFF
.	TRBV30	TRBJ1-6	TRBD1	TGTGCCTTTAAAGGGACAGACTATAATTCACCCCTCCACTTT	CAFKGTDYNSPLHF
.	TRBV30	TRBJ1-4	.	TGTGCCTGGAGCGGGGGGACATTTAATGAAAAACTGTTTTTT	CAWSGGTFNEKLFF
.	TRBV28	TRBJ2-1	.	TGTGCCAGCAGCGTGACGAGGGAGCAGTTCTTC	CASSVTREQFF
.	TRBV5-1	TRBJ2-1	.	TGCGCCAGCAGCTTCAGCCAGCGGGCCGACAATGAGCAGTTCTTC	CASSFSQRADNEQFF
.	TRBV27	TRBJ1-5	.	TGTGCCAGCAGTTTGCAGAGAGGGAGCAATCAGCCCCAGCATTTT	CASSLQRGSNQPQHF
.	TRBV2	TRBJ2-7	TRBD1	TGTGCCAGCAGTGGGACGTCCGGGACAGGACCTAACGAGCAGTACTTC	CASSGTSGTGPNEQYF
few	TRBV18	TRBJ2-3	TRBD2	TGTGCCAGCTCACCTCGGGGACCGACTAGCGGGGGCCGGCGTACAGATACGCAGTATTTT	CASSPRGPTSGGRRTDTQYF
.	TRBV28	TRBJ1-4	.	TGTGCCAGCAGTTTATATTCGGCGGGGGCGGGCACAACTAATGAAAAACTGTTTTTT	CASSLYSAGAGTTNEKLFF
.	TRBV18	TRBJ1-6	.	TGTGCCAGCTCACCACTTGGGGGGACCAATTCACCCCTCCACTTT	CASSPLGGTNSPLHF
few	TRBV6-2/TRBV6-3	TRBJ1-1	.	TGTGCCAGCAGCTCTCGGACAGCTGAAGCTTTCTTT	CASSSRTAEAFF
.	TRBV28	TRBJ2-4	.	TGTGCCAGCAGTTTGTCGGGGGCCAAAAACATTCAGTACTTC	CASSLSGAKNIQYF
.	TRBV28	TRBJ1-1	TRBD1	TGTGCCAGCAGACCGGGACAGACTGAAGCTTTCTTT	CASRPGQTEAFF
once	TRBV7-2	TRBJ1-2	TRBD1	TGTGCCAGCAGCCAGGGGGCGCGGAAAGAGGGCTACACCTTC	CASSQGARKEGYTF
.	TRBV28	TRBJ1-2	TRBD1	TGTGCCAGCAGCTCCATGAGGACAGGGGGCTTAGGCTACACCTTC	CASSSMRTGGLGYTF
few	TRBV27	TRBJ2-1	.	TGTGCCAGCAGTTTAACCCCAGGGGCCTACAATGAGCAGTTCTTC	CASSLTPGAYNEQFF
once	TRBV6-6	TRBJ2-3	.	TGTGCCAGCAGTCCGCGGGGCTCTAGCACAGATACGCAGTATTTT	CASSPRGSSTDTQYF
.	TRBV2	TRBJ1-1	.	TGTGCCAGCAGTGGCCAGGTGAACACTGAAGCTTTCTTT	CASSGQVNTEAFF
.	TRBV5-6	TRBJ2-5	.	TGTGCCAGCAGCTCCCGGGACTTACACACACTCTACTTC	CASSSRDLHTLYF
once	TRBV6-2/TRBV6-3	TRBJ2-7	TRBD2	TGTGCCAGCAGTTACTCGGTCGGGGGGTCCTACGAGCAGTACTTC	CASSYSVGGSYEQYF
.	TRBV29-1	TRBJ2-4	TRBD2	TGCAGCGTTGAGGGTAGCGGGATAAACATTCAGTACTTC	CSVEGSGINIQYF
.	TRBV15	TRBJ2-5	.	TGTGCCACCAGCAGTAGAGGTTCCCTAGAGACCCAGTACTTC	CATSSRGSLETQYF
.	TRBV7-2	TRBJ1-2	.	TGTGCCAGCAGCTTAGCGCTCCTGGTATCGGGTGGCTACACCTTC	CASSLALLVSGGYTF
.	TRBV6-5	TRBJ2-2	.	TGTGCCAGCAGTCTGGGGCAGCGGAACACCGGGGAGCTGTTTTTT	CASSLGQRNTGELFF
.	TRBV7-2	TRBJ2-5	TRBD2	TGTGCCAGCAGCTTAGGTAGTAGCGGGGGTTACCGTTCCTGGGGCCAGTACTTC	CASSLGSSGGYRSWGQYF
.	TRBV5-5	TRBJ1-3	.	TGTGCCAGCAGCTTACAAGGGGAACTCTCTGGAAACACCATATATTTT	CASSLQGELSGNTIYF
.	TRBV6-1	TRBJ2-3	.	TGTGCCAGCAGTGGCGATTTGGGCACTAGCACAGATACGCAGTATTTT	CASSGDLGTSTDTQYF
.	TRBV19	TRBJ2-5	.	TGTGCCAGTAGTAAGGGGGACCAAGAGACCCAGTACTTC	CASSKGDQETQYF
.	TRBV5-8	TRBJ1-1	.	TGTGCCAGCAGTTTCGACAGGTCACGCACTGAAGCTTTCTTT	CASSFDRSRTEAFF
.	TRBV30	TRBJ1-6	.	TGTGCCTGGAGCCCCGGGGGGCCCCTCCACTTT	CAWSPGGPLHF
once	TRBV5-8	TRBJ1-2	.	TGTGCCAGCAGTTTGACTGACTATGGCTACACCTTC	CASSLTDYGYTF
.	TRBV7-9	TRBJ1-1	TRBD1	TGTGCCAGCAGCTTACCACAAAAGAAGGGACAGGGGGACGCTGAAGCTTTCTTT	CASSLPQKKGQGDAEAFF
.	TRBV7-6	TRBJ2-1	TRBD1	TGTGCCAGCAGTAAAACCGGGACAGGGGGCCAAAATGAGCAGTTCTTC	CASSKTGTGGQNEQFF
once	TRBV18	TRBJ1-1	TRBD1	TGTGCCAGCTCGCGCAACTACGGGACAGGGGGCGGGATGAACACTGAAGCTTTCTTT	CASSRNYGTGGGMNTEAFF
.	TRBV7-9	TRBJ2-2	TRBD1	TGTGCCAGCGGACAATCGGGACAGATGAACACCGGGGAGCTGTTTTTT	CASGQSGQMNTGELFF
.	TRBV30	TRBJ2-3	.	TGTGCCTGGAAAGGGGTAGATACGCAGTATTTT	CAWKGVDTQYF